These 13 T cell receptor beta chains were sequenced from one sample in a study of blood T cell repertoires in COVID-19. Sequencing used immunoSEQ multiplex PCR; TCRdb keeps in-frame clones, though not all of them. The table shows 300,000 to 400,000 clones, with roughly 88% occurring only once. Sequencing input: peripheral blood. These receptors came from a woman aged 45-60 years with active or convalescent COVID-19.

The chain carries TRBV12-2 and TRBJ1-1; the D segment call TRBD1 is taken from the table without a DNA check. TRBV12-2 corresponds to a pseudogene. The CDR3 is 16 amino acids. CDR3 sequence: CASRLPWTGSNTEAFF. CDR3 sequence (DNA): TGTGCAAGTCGCTTACCCTGGACAGGGAGTAACACTGAAGCTTTCTTT.

This clone was seen more than once but under ten times. The genes are TRBV6-1 and TRBJ1-2, with D possibly matching TRBD1 (5 bases). Germline V gene data show CDR1 as MNHNS and CDR2 as SASEGT. V shed 2 bases and J shed 13 bases, with 14 bases lying between them. The CDR3 length is 12 residues. In DNA form, the CDR3 reads TGTGCCAGCAGTGAATTGGGGCAATCACTCACCTTC. Amino acid sequence: CASSELGQSLTF.

The chain has TRBV7-2 and TRBJ2-3; the match to TRBD1 covers 7 bases. The V gene's germline CDR1 is SGHTA and CDR2 FQGNSA. This CDR3 has 15 residues. Trimming removed 2 bases from V and 0 bases from J; junction bases left unmatched: 2. The CDR3 loop reads CASSLTGASTDTQYF. CDR3 nucleotides: TGTGCCAGCAGCTTAACAGGGGCTAGCACAGATACGCAGTATTTT.

The rearrangement uses TRBV29-1 and TRBJ2-3; 7 positions agree with TRBD1. The CDR3 consists of 13 residues. J gave up 4 bases and V 6 bases, and 7 bases lay outside the gene matches. CDR1 is SQVTM, CDR2 ANQGSEA, per germline. This chain's CDR3 is CSVQTGLADTQYF. The CDR3 nucleotides are TGCAGCGTCCAGACAGGGCTTGCAGATACGCAGTATTTT.

J is TRBJ1-3 and V is TRBV19; TRBD1 is a possible D gene (5 bases). V lost 5 bases to trimming and J lost 4 bases, with 9 bases between them. CDR1 and CDR2 (germline): LNHDA, SQIVND (reference sequence). This CDR3 region has 13 residues. CDR3: CASSSPGGNTIYF. The CDR3 DNA reads as TGTGCCAGTAGTTCACCAGGGGGAAACACCATATATTTT.

The CDR3 loop is CATQGGREDTGELFF. The CDR3 DNA sequence: TGTGCCACCCAGGGTGGGCGGGAGGACACCGGGGAGCTGTTTTTT. The V and J genes are TRBV30 and TRBJ2-2, with 8 positions matching TRBD2. Losses at the gene ends were 8 bases for V and 3 bases for J; bases not matched to a gene: 11. CDR3 length equals 15 residues. CDR1 and CDR2 from the germline V gene are GTSNPN and SVGIG (reference sequence).

The rearrangement links TRBV28 to TRBJ2-7; a possible D gene is TRBD2 (7 bases). This CDR3 has 14 residues. Germline CDR1 and CDR2: MDHEN and SYDVKM. Between the trimmed V and J ends, which lost 5 bases and 3 bases, there was a span of 14 bases. Here the CDR3 reads CASSPGDYYYEQYF. CDR3 DNA: TGTGCCAGCAGTCCAGGGGACTACTACTACGAGCAGTACTTC.

This chain uses TRBV18 with TRBJ2-6; 8 bases agree with TRBD1. V lost 2 bases and J lost 2; bases outside the gene matches: 2. Germline CDR1 KGHSH, CDR2 LQKENI. This CDR3 region has 16 residues. The CDR3 bases are TGTGCCAGCTCACCAGGACAGGGCGCTGGGGCCAACGTCCTGACTTTC. Residues: CASSPGQGAGANVLTF.

The genes are TRBV28 and TRBJ1-5, with 10 bases aligning to TRBD1. Germline lookup yields CDR1 MDHEN and CDR2 SYDVKM. Trimming cost V 3 bases and J 6 bases; bases outside gene matches: 5. The CDR3 extends over 15 amino acids. CDR3 DNA: TGTGCCAGCAGTTTGCCGACAGGGGGCGGTCAGCCCCAGCATTTT. The encoded protein is CASSLPTGGGQPQHF.

The V and J genes are TRBV19 and TRBJ2-5; 13 nucleotides match TRBD2. Germline lookup yields CDR1 LNHDA and CDR2 SQIVND (reference sequence). After removal of 8 bases from V and 4 bases from J, the junction contained 1 base not matched to a gene. This CDR3 comprises 13 residues. The CDR3 coding sequence is TGTGCCAGTGGGACTAGCGGGACAGAGACCCAGTACTTC. Amino acids: CASGTSGTETQYF.

V gene TRBV6-5 combines with J gene TRBJ2-7; 8 bases match TRBD1. V was pared by 5 bases and J by 3 bases, with 6 bases of the junction left unmatched. Germline loops: CDR1 MNHEY, CDR2 SVGAGI. The CDR3 is 14 residues long. CDR3 sequence: CASSHGQGGYEQYF. The CDR3 DNA follows: TGTGCCAGCAGTCACGGACAGGGAGGCTACGAGCAGTACTTC.

The chain has TRBV28 and TRBJ1-5, with 8 nucleotides matching TRBD1. With 3 bases clipped from V and 8 bases from J, the junction kept 12 bases outside the gene matches. Germline CDR1 reads MDHEN; CDR2 reads SYDVKM. The CDR3 contains 16 residues. The CDR3 DNA follows: TGTGCCAGCAGTTTGGGCTATGGGGACAGGCCCGAGCCCCAGCATTTT. Protein product: CASSLGYGDRPEPQHF. Looking up the rest from reference TRBV28 and TRBJ1-5 gives the full variable domain: DVKVTQSSRYLVKRTGEKVFLECVQDMDHENMFWYRQDPGLGLRLIYFSYDVKMKEKGDIPEGYSVSREKKERFSLILESASTNQTSMYLCASSLGYGDRPEPQHFGDGTRLSIL.

This chain connects TRBV4-2 to TRBJ1-4, with TRBD1 as a possible D gene (6 bases). The CDR3 runs 18 residues. Germline V lookup: CDR1 LGHNA, CDR2 YNFKEQ. V was cut by 2 bases and J by 0 bases, with 16 bases left in between. The CDR3 loop reads CASSQTLQQGATNEKLFF. The CDR3 DNA is TGTGCCAGCAGCCAAACCCTACAACAGGGAGCAACTAATGAAAAACTGTTTTTT.